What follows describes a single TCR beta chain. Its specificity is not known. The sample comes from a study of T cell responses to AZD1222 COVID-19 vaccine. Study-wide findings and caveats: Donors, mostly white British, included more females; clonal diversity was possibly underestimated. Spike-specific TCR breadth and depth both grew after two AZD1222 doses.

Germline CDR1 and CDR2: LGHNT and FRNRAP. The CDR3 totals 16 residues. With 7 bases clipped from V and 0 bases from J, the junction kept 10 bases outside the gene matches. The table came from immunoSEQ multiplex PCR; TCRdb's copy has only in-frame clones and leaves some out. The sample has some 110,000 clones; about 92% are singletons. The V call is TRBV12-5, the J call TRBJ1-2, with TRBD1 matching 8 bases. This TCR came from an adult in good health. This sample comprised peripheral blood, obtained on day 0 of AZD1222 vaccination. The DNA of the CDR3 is TGTGCTAGTGTAGAAGACAGGGGAGGGACTAACTATGGCTACACCTTC. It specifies CASVEDRGGTNYGYTF.